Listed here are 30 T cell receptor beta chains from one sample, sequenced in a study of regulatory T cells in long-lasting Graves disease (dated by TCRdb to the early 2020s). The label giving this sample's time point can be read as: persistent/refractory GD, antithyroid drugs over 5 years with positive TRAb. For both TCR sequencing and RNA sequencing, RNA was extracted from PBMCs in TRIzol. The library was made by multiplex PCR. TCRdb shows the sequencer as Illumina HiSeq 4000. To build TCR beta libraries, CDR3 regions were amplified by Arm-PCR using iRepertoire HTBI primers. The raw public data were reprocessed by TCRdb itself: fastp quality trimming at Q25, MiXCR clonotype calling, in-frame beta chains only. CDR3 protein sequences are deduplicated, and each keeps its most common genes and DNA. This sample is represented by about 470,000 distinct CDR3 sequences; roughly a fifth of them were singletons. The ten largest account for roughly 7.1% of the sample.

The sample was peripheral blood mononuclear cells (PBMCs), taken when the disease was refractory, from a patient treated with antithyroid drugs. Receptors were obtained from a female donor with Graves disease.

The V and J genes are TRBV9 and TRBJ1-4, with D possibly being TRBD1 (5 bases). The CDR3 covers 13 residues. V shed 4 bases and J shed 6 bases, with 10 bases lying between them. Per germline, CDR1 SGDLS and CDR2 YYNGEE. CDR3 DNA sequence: TGTGCCAGCAGCCCCCGGGGGGATGAAAAACTGTTTTTT. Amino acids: CASSPRGDEKLFF.

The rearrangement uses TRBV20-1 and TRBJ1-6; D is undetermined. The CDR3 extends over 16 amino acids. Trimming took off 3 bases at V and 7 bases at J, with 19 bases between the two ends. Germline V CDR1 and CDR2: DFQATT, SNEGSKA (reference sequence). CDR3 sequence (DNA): TGCAGTGCTAGGGGAGGGATCAGGCCAAAAAATTCACCCCTCCACTTT. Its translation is CSARGGIRPKNSPLHF.

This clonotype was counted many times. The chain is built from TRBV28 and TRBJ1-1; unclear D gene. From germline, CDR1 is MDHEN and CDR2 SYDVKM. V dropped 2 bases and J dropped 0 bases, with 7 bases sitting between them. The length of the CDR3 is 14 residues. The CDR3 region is CASSLVVMNTEAFF. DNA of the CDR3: TGTGCCAGCAGTTTAGTCGTCATGAACACTGAAGCTTTCTTT.

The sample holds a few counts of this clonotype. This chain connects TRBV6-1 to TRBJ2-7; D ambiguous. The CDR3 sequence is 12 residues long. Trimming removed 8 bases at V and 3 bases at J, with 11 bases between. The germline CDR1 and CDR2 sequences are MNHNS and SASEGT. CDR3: CASGKGHYEQYF. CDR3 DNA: TGTGCCAGCGGGAAGGGCCACTACGAGCAGTACTTC.

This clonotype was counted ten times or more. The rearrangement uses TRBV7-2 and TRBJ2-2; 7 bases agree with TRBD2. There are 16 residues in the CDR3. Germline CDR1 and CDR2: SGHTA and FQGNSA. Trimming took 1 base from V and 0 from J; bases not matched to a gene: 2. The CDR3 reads CASSLVAGANTGELFF. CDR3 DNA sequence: TGTGCCAGCAGCTTAGTCGCGGGAGCGAACACCGGGGAGCTGTTTTTT.

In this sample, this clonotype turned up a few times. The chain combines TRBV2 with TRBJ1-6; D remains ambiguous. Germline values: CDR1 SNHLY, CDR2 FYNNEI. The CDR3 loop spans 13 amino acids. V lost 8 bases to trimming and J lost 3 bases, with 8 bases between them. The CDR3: CASDDGYNSPLHF. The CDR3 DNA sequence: TGTGCCAGCGACGACGGCTATAATTCACCCCTCCACTTT.

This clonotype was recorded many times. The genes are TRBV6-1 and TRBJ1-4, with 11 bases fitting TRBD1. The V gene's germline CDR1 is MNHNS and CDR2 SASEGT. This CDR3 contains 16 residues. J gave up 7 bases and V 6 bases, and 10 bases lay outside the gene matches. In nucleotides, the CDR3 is TGTGCCAGCAGCAGAACCGGGACAGGGGGTATTGAAAAACTGTTTTTT. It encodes CASSRTGTGGIEKLFF.

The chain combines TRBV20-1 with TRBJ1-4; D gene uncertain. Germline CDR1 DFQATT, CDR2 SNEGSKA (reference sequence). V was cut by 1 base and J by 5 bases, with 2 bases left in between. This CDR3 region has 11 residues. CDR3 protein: CSARANEKLFF. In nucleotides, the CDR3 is TGCAGTGCTAGAGCGAATGAAAAACTGTTTTTT.

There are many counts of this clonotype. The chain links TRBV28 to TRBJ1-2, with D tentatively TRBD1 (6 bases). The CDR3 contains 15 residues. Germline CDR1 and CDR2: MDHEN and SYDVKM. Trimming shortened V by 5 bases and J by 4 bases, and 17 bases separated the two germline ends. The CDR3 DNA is TGTGCCAGCAGTCCCGAGGACAGCCTTTTCTATGGCTACACCTTC. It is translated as CASSPEDSLFYGYTF.

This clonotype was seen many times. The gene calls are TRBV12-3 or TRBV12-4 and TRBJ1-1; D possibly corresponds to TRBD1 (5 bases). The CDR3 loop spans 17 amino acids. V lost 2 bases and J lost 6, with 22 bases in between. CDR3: CASSLSRGAGVLSEAFF. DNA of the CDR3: TGTGCCAGCAGTTTATCCCGAGGAGCGGGGGTGCTGTCTGAAGCTTTCTTT.

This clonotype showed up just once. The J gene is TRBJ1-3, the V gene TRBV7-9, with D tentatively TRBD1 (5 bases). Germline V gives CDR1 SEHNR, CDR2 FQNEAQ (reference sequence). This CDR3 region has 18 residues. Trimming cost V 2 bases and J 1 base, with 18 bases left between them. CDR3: CASSLPSHEGMSGNTIYF. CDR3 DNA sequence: TGTGCCAGCAGCTTACCATCCCATGAGGGGATGTCTGGAAACACCATATATTTT.

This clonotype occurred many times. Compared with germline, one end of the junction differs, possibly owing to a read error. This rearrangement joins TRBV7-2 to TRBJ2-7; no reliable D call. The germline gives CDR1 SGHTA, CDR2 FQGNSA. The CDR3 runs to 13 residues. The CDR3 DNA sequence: TGTGCCAGCAGCCCCCTAGTTCTCTACAAGCAGTACTTC. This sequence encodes CASSPLVLYKQYF.

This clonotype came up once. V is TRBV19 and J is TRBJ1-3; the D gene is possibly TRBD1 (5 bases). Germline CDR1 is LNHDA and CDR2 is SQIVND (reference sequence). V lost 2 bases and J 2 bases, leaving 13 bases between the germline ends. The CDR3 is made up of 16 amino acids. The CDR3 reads CASSITSRAPGNTIYF. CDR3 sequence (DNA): TGTGCCAGTAGTATAACGTCCAGGGCGCCTGGAAACACCATATATTTT.

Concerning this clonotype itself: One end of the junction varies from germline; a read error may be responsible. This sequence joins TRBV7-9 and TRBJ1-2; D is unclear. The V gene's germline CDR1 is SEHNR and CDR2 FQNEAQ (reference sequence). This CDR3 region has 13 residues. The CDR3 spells CAGSLISSYGYTF. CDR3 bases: TGTGCCGGCAGCTTAATAAGCTCCTATGGCTACACCTTC.

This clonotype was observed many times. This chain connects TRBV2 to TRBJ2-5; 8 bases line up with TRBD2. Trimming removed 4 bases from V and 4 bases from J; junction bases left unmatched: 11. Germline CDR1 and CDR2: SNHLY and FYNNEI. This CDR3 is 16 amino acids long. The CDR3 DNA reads TGTGCCAGCAGTGTCCTGGCTAGCGGGCCCACAGAGACCCAGTACTTC. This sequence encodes CASSVLASGPTETQYF.

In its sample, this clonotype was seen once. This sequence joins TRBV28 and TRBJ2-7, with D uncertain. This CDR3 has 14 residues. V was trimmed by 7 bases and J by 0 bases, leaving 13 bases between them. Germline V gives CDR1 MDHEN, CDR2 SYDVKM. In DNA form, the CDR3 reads TGTGCCAGCATCAGTATTCAGAGCTCCTACGAGCAGTACTTC. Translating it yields CASISIQSSYEQYF.

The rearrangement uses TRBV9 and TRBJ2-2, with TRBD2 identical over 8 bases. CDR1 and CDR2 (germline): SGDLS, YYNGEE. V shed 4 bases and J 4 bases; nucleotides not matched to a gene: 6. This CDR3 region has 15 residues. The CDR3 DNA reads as TGTGCCAGCAGCCCGAGCGGGAGTGGCACCGGGGAGCTGTTTTTT. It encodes CASSPSGSGTGELFF.

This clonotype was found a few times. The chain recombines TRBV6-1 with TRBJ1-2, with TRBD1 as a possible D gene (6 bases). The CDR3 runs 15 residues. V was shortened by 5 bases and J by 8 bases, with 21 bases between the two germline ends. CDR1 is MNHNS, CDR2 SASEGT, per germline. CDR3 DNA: TGTGCCAGCAGTCCAAGGACTACAGGGACGGGCGGCTACACCTTC. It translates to CASSPRTTGTGGYTF.

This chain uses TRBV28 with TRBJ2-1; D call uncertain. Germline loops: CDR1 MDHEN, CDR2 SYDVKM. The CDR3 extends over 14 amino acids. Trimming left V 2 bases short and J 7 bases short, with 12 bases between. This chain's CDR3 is CASSLSETWNEQFF. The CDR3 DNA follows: TGTGCCAGCAGTTTAAGTGAGACTTGGAATGAGCAGTTCTTC.

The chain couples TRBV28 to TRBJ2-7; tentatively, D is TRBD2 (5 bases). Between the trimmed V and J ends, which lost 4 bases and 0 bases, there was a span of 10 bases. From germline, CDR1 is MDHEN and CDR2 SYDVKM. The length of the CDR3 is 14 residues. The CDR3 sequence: CASSSGRDSYEQYF. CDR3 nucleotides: TGTGCCAGCAGTTCTGGTCGGGACTCCTACGAGCAGTACTTC.

The CDR3 coding sequence is TGTGCCTGGAGTTCCTCCCCGTCGACAGATAGCAATCAGCCCCAGCATTTT. This gives the protein CAWSSSPSTDSNQPQHF. This chain joins TRBV30 and TRBJ1-5; TRBD1 might be the D (5 bases). Germline V lookup: CDR1 GTSNPN, CDR2 SVGIG (reference sequence). The V and J ends lost 2 bases and 0 bases respectively, with 17 bases between them. The length of the CDR3 is 17 residues.

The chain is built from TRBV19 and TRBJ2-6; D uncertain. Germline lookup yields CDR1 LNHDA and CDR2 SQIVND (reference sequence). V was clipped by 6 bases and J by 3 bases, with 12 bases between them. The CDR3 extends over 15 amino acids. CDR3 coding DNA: TGTGCCAGTAGGGACGAAAGGGTTGGGGCCAACGTCCTGACTTTC. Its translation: CASRDERVGANVLTF.

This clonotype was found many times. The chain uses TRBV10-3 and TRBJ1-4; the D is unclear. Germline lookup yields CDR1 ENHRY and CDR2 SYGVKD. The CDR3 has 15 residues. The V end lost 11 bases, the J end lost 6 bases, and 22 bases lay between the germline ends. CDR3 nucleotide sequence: TGTGCCTCGAACCTGCCGAGGGATGGGGATGAAAAACTGTTTTTT. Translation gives CASNLPRDGDEKLFF.

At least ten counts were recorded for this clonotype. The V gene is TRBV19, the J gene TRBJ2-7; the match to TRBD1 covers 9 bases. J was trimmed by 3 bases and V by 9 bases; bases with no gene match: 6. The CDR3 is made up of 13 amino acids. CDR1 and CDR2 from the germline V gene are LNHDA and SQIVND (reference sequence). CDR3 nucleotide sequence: TGTGCCAGCAGTGGGACAGGGAGCTACGAGCAGTACTTC. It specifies CASSGTGSYEQYF.

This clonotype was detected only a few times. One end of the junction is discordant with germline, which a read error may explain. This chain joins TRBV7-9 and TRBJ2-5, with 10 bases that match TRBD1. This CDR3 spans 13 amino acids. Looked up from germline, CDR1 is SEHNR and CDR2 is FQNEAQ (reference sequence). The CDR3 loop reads CASTRQGAETRYF. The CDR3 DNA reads TGTGCCAGCACCCGACAGGGGGCAGAGACCCGGTACTTC.

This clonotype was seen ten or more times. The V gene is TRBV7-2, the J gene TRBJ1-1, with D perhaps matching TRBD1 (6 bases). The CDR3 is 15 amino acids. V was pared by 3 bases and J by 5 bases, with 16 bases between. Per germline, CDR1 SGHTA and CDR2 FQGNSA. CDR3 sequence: CASSFEGGLRTEAFF. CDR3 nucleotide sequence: TGTGCCAGCAGCTTCGAGGGGGGGCTGAGGACTGAAGCTTTCTTT.

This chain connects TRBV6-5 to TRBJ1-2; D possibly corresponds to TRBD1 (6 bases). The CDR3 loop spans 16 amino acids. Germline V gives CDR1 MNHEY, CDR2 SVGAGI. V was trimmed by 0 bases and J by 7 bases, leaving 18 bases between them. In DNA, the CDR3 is TGTGCCAGCAGTTACTCGGTGGGGGGGCCTGTAGGTGGCTACACCTTC. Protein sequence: CASSYSVGGPVGGYTF.

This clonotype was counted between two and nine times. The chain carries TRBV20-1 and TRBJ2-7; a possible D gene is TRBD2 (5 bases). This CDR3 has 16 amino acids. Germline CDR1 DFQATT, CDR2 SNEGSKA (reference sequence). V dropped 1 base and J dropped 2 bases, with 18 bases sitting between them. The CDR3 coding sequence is TGCAGTGCTAGAGCCTTCGGCGGGTTTTTCGCCTACGAGCAGTACTTC. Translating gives CSARAFGGFFAYEQYF.

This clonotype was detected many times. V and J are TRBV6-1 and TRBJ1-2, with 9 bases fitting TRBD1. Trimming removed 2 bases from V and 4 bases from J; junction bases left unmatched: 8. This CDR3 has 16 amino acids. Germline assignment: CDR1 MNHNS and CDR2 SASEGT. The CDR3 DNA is TGTGCCAGCAGTGAACCCGGACAGGGGACCGGCTATGGCTACACCTTC. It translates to CASSEPGQGTGYGYTF.

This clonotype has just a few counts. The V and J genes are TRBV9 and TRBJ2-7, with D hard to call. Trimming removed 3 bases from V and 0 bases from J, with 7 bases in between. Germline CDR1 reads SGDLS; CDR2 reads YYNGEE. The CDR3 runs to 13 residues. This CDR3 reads CASSARASYEQYF. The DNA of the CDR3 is TGTGCCAGCAGCGCCCGCGCCTCCTACGAGCAGTACTTC.